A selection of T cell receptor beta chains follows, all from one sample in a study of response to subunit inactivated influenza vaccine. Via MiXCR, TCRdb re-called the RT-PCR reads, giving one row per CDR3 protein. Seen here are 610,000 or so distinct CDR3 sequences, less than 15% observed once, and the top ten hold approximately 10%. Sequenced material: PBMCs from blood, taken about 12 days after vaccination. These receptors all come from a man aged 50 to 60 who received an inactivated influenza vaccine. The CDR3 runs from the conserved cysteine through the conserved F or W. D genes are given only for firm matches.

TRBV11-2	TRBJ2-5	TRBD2	CASSLVVSGSPLQETQYF
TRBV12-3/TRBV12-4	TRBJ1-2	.	CASSPRTARGYTF
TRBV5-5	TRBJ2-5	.	CASSLNDQETQYF
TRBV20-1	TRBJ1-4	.	CSAGRTTNEKLFF
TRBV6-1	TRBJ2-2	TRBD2	CASREVRTGELFF
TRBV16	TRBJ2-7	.	CASSGHLMREQYF
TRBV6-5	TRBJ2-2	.	CASSYSQSGPGELFF
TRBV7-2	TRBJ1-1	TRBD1	CASSSPGGGNTEAFF
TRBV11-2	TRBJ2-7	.	CASRRRPYPEPYEQYF
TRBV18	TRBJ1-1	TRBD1	CASSPGTDEAFF
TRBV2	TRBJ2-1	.	CASRVTDGNEQFF
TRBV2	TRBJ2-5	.	CASSGIGIQETQYF
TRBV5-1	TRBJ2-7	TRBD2	CASSLPSGSLNEQYF
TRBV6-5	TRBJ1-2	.	CASSRGYTF
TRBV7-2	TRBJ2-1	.	CASSLEWGNNEQFF
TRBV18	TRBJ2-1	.	CASSPSPSSYNEQFF
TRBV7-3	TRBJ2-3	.	CASSLRGQPSDTQYF
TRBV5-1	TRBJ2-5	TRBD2	CASSLVAGEQETQYF
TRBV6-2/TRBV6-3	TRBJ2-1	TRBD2	CASRPLAGTYNEQFF
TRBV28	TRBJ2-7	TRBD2	CASTREGTTNSYEQYF
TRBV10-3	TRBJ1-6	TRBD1	CAIRRDRGDSPLHF
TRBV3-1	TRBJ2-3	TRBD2	CASSQELAGAVDTQYF
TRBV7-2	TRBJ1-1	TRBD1	CASSLALRLPWTGSGEDTEAFF
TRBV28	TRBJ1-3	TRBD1	CASSLDRGLAGNTIYF
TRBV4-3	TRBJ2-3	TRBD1	CASSQGPRGRNIDTQYF
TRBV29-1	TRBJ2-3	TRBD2	CSGRRLAGGGDTQYF
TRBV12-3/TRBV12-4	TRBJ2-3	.	CASGRTALDTQYF
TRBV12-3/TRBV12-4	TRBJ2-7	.	CASSWGSWGDSYEQYF
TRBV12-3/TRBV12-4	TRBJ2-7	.	CASSWGPTYEQYF
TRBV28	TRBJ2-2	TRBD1	CASSRYGTGGDWAELFF
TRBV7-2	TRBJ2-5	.	CASSLVLPSETQYF